These 32 T cell receptor beta chains were all obtained from the same sample, sequenced in a study of cytomegalovirus exposure and HLA in healthy donors. The data were produced by immunoSEQ multiplex PCR, yet TCRdb's version contains in-frame clones alone and is incomplete. The repertoire holds under 250,000 clones, with 80% to 90% as singletons. The specimen sequenced was PBMCs. The receptors come from a man aged 18 to 30 in good health and CMV-seronegative.

This sequence joins TRBV5-1 and TRBJ2-7, with a tentative D call TRBD2 (6 bases). The CDR3 extends over 15 amino acids. Germline CDR1 reads SGHRS; CDR2 reads YFSETQ. V was trimmed by 4 bases and J by 7 bases, leaving 21 bases between them. In DNA, the CDR3 is TGCGCCAGCAGCCAGCAGGGCGGGGCCCTCGGGGAGCAGTACTTC. This gives the protein CASSQQGGALGEQYF.

This clone came up many times. CDR3 DNA sequence: TGCGCCAGCAGCTTGGCGGGTACGAACACCGGGGAGCTGTTTTTT. It translates to CASSLAGTNTGELFF. The chain is built from TRBV5-1 and TRBJ2-2; D unresolved. The CDR3 totals 15 residues. V lost 0 bases, J lost 0 bases, and 6 bases lay in between. Germline CDR1 reads SGHRS; CDR2 reads YFSETQ. Combining the CDR3 with reference TRBV5-1 and TRBJ2-2 gives the whole variable domain KAGVTQTPRYLIKTRGQQVTLSCSPISGHRSVSWYQQTPGQGLQFLFEYFSETQRNKGNFPGRFSGRQFSNSRSEMNVSTLELGDSALYLCASSLAGTNTGELFFGEGSRLTVL.

The chain is built from TRBV18 and TRBJ2-7; D call uncertain. CDR3 size: 11 residues. V was clipped by 3 bases and J by 7 bases, with 7 bases between them. Germline CDR1 is KGHSH and CDR2 is LQKENI. CDR3 nucleotide sequence: TGTGCCAGCTCACCTTCGGGTGAGCAGTACTTC. The encoded protein is CASSPSGEQYF.

J is TRBJ1-2 and V is TRBV18, with D tentatively TRBD1 (5 bases). Germline CDR1 and CDR2: KGHSH and LQKENI. Trimming removed 5 bases from V and 4 bases from J, with 11 bases in between. The CDR3 contains 13 residues. The CDR3 nucleotides are TGTGCCAGCTCATGGGGGGATCTCTATGGCTACACCTTC. It specifies CASSWGDLYGYTF.

The CDR3 region is CASSPRQGAGQPQHF. CDR3 bases: TGTGCCAGCAGTCCCCGACAGGGGGCGGGTCAGCCCCAGCATTTT. The chain recombines TRBV27 with TRBJ1-5; 10 bases align to TRBD1. Trimming took 5 bases from V and 6 from J; bases not matched to a gene: 7. CDR3 size: 15 residues. CDR1 is MNHEY and CDR2 is SMNVEV in the germline V gene (reference sequence).

The gene calls are TRBV7-9 and TRBJ2-2, with D unresolved. Germline-derived CDR1 and CDR2 are SEHNR and FQNEAQ (reference sequence). The CDR3 is 11 amino acids. The V end was cut by 5 bases, the J end by 6 bases, with 4 bases between. CDR3 nucleotide sequence: TGTGCCAGCAGCCCTCCCGGGGAGCTGTTTTTT. This translates into CASSPPGELFF.

The V call is TRBV14, the J call TRBJ2-7; tentatively, D is TRBD2 (6 bases). Trimming left V 1 base short and J 3 bases short, with 19 bases between. Germline CDR1 and CDR2: SGHDN and FVKESK. The CDR3 runs to 17 residues. DNA of the CDR3: TGTGCCAGCAGCCAAGGGCGGCCGGGGGTTCTAGGCTACGAGCAGTACTTC. This codes for CASSQGRPGVLGYEQYF.

J is TRBJ2-7 and V is TRBV27; 8 bases are a match to TRBD1. The V gene's germline CDR1 is MNHEY and CDR2 SMNVEV (reference sequence). The trim removed 8 bases at V and 7 bases at J, leaving 10 bases unmatched. The CDR3 consists of 13 residues. The CDR3 loop reads CASSRDRRLEQYF. As DNA, the CDR3 is TGTGCCAGCTCCCGGGACAGGAGGCTGGAGCAGTACTTC.

The chain has TRBV29-1 and TRBJ2-1; D is possibly TRBD1 (6 bases). The germline V and J ends were trimmed by 8 bases and 8 bases, with 10 bases remaining between them. The germline V gene encodes CDR1 SQVTM and CDR2 ANQGSEA. The CDR3 sequence is 10 residues long. For the CDR3, the DNA is TGCAGCATCGAGGGGGATGAGCAGTTCTTC. Translating gives CSIEGDEQFF.

The rearrangement links TRBV6-1 to TRBJ2-7; 9 nucleotides align to TRBD1. CDR1 and CDR2 from the germline V gene are MNHNS and SASEGT. The CDR3 sequence is 14 residues long. V was clipped by 6 bases and J by 1 base; unmatched bases: 4. DNA for the CDR3: TGTGCCAGCAGCCCCGGGACAGGGTCCTACGAGCAGTACTTC. Translated, it gives CASSPGTGSYEQYF.

This rearrangement joins TRBV28 to TRBJ1-1; D is possibly TRBD1 (6 bases). Looked up from germline, CDR1 is MDHEN and CDR2 is SYDVKM. Trimming removed 4 bases at V and 0 bases at J, with 15 bases between. This CDR3 has 16 amino acids. This CDR3 is CASSSGGALMNTEAFF. CDR3 bases: TGTGCCAGCAGTTCGGGGGGGGCTCTAATGAACACTGAAGCTTTCTTT.

The chain links TRBV29-1 to TRBJ2-1; 7 bases are shared with TRBD2. The V gene end was trimmed by 7 bases and the J gene end by 0 bases; junction bases not matched to a gene: 6. The length of the CDR3 is 14 residues. Germline V gene sequence: CDR1 SQVTM, CDR2 ANQGSEA. In DNA, the CDR3 is TGCAGCGGGGGGGGACGGACCTCCTACAATGAGCAGTTCTTC. Its translation is CSGGGRTSYNEQFF.

The chain links TRBV5-6 to TRBJ2-7; 9 positions match TRBD1. The CDR3 extends over 13 amino acids. Germline CDR1 reads SGHDT; CDR2 reads YYEEEE. The V and J ends lost 3 bases and 6 bases, in that order; junction bases with no gene match: 4. The CDR3 sequence is CASSWDRVAEQYF. The DNA of the CDR3 is TGTGCCAGCAGCTGGGACAGGGTTGCCGAGCAGTACTTC.

The chain carries TRBV9 and TRBJ2-1; possibly TRBD2 for D (6 bases). Germline V lookup: CDR1 SGDLS, CDR2 YYNGEE. The V gene lost 4 bases and the J gene lost 9 bases, with 14 bases spanning the gap. The CDR3 is 13 residues long. The CDR3 protein is CASSPLTSGEQFF. CDR3 nucleotides: TGTGCCAGCAGCCCCCTGACTAGTGGTGAGCAGTTCTTC. Variable domain in full (rest from reference TRBV9 and TRBJ2-1): DSGVTQTPKHLITATGQRVTLRCSPRSGDLSVYWYQQSLDQGLQFLIQYYNGEERAKGNILERFSAQQFPDLHSELNLSSLELGDSALYFCASSPLTSGEQFFGPGTRLTVL.

The chain couples TRBV2 to TRBJ1-4, with D uncertain. The CDR3 spans 13 residues. The V and J ends lost 4 bases and 3 bases respectively, with 6 bases between them. Germline V CDR1 and CDR2: SNHLY, FYNNEI. The CDR3 loop is CASSGVSNEKLFF. Written as DNA, the CDR3 is TGTGCCAGCAGTGGAGTATCTAATGAAAAACTGTTTTTT.

V usage is TRBV5-6 and J usage is TRBJ2-7, with 14 bases identical to TRBD2. Germline values: CDR1 SGHDT, CDR2 YYEEEE. The CDR3 extends over 16 amino acids. Trimming removed 0 bases from V and 5 bases from J; junction bases left unmatched: 4. The CDR3 protein is CASSLVGTSGSDEQYF. The CDR3 coding sequence is TGTGCCAGCAGCTTGGTAGGGACTAGCGGGAGTGACGAGCAGTACTTC.

The chain recombines TRBV19 with TRBJ1-2; D is unresolved. Trimming took off 6 bases at V and 3 bases at J, with 8 bases between the two ends. CDR1 and CDR2 (germline): LNHDA, SQIVND (reference sequence). The CDR3 has 12 amino acids. CDR3 sequence (DNA): TGTGCCAGTAGAGAGGCTTACTATGGCTACACCTTC. Residues: CASREAYYGYTF.

The chain has TRBV2 and TRBJ1-4, with D tentatively TRBD1 (6 bases). CDR3 length: 15 residues. Trimming removed 5 bases at V and 11 bases at J, with 21 bases between. From germline, CDR1 is SNHLY and CDR2 FYNNEI. The CDR3 here is CASSPGPGHVEKLFF. CDR3 coding DNA: TGTGCCAGCAGTCCGGGACCGGGACATGTGGAGAAACTGTTTTTT.

The J gene is TRBJ2-5, the V gene TRBV10-3; a possible D gene is TRBD1 (5 bases). Looked up from germline, CDR1 is ENHRY and CDR2 is SYGVKD. The CDR3 sequence is 14 residues long. The V end was cut by 4 bases, the J end by 1 base, with 10 bases between. CDR3 bases: TGTGCCATCAGTGTTCAGGGATTCCAAGAGACCCAGTACTTC. It specifies CAISVQGFQETQYF.

This clone occurred once. This chain joins TRBV5-6 and TRBJ1-1; perhaps TRBD1 as D (5 bases). Germline V gives CDR1 SGHDT, CDR2 YYEEEE. The CDR3 sequence is 14 residues long. V was cut by 0 bases and J by 5 bases, with 11 bases left in between. The CDR3 spells CASSLGASGTEAFF. CDR3 DNA: TGTGCCAGCAGCTTGGGCGCTTCAGGGACTGAAGCTTTCTTT.

This sequence joins TRBV7-6 and TRBJ2-3, with 13 nucleotides matching TRBD2. V lost 5 bases and J lost 3; bases outside the gene matches: 2. This CDR3 has 15 residues. The germline CDR1 and CDR2 sequences are SGHVS and FNYEAQ. The DNA of the CDR3 is TGTGCCAGCAGCCTGACTAGCGGGAGGACAGATACGCAGTATTTT. Translating it yields CASSLTSGRTDTQYF.

The chain is built from TRBV2 and TRBJ1-2, with 7 bases matching TRBD1. CDR1 and CDR2 (germline): SNHLY, FYNNEI. The CDR3 covers 16 residues. V lost 2 bases, J lost 1 base, and 7 bases stayed unmatched. The CDR3 DNA reads TGTGCCAGCAGTGAACCCCGACAGGGCGGTAACTATGGCTACACCTTC. Translated: CASSEPRQGGNYGYTF.

This clone has only one observation. The chain combines TRBV4-1 with TRBJ2-7, with D hard to call. CDR1 and CDR2 from the germline V gene are MGHRA and YSYEKL. V was cut by 1 base and J by 3 bases, with 13 bases left in between. CDR3 size: 15 residues. CDR3 in DNA: TGCGCCAGCAGCCAAGTTATCGGTCCCTACTACGAGCAGTACTTC. It translates to CASSQVIGPYYEQYF.

The rearrangement uses TRBV28 and TRBJ1-2; 9 bases line up with TRBD1. The CDR3 is 16 residues long. V trimming: 0 bases; J trimming: 7 bases; junction bases outside the gene matches: 9. Per germline, CDR1 MDHEN and CDR2 SYDVKM. CDR3 DNA sequence: TGTGCCAGCAGTTTATGGCGGCCGGGACAGGGCTTTGGCTACACCTTC. Translating gives CASSLWRPGQGFGYTF.

The chain couples TRBV5-1 to TRBJ2-7; TRBD1 might be the D (6 bases). The CDR3 spans 14 residues. V was clipped by 2 bases and J by 6 bases, with 15 bases between them. Germline values: CDR1 SGHRS, CDR2 YFSETQ. The CDR3 nucleotides are TGCGCCAGCAGCTTCCCCGGACAGCCGTCCGAGCAGTACTTC. Its protein product is CASSFPGQPSEQYF.

This clone was counted a single time. This chain links TRBV13 with TRBJ2-7; TRBD2 agrees at 15 bases. Per germline, CDR1 PRHDT and CDR2 FYEKMQ (reference sequence). This CDR3 contains 16 residues. V shed 5 bases, J shed 4 bases, and the junction held 6 bases outside the gene matches. CDR3 region: CASSAGLAGGGYEQYF. The CDR3 bases are TGTGCCAGCAGCGCGGGACTAGCGGGGGGTGGGTACGAGCAGTACTTC.

The chain joins TRBV7-8 to TRBJ2-2; 8 nucleotides agree with TRBD2. J lost 3 bases, V lost 2 bases, and 8 bases had no gene match. This CDR3 contains 17 residues. CDR1 and CDR2 (germline): SGHVS, FQNEAQ. The CDR3 sequence is CASSLYVAGGDTGELFF. DNA of the CDR3: TGTGCCAGCAGCTTATATGTGGCGGGAGGTGACACCGGGGAGCTGTTTTTT. The full variable domain, completed using reference TRBV7-8 and TRBJ2-2, is GAGVSQSPRYKVAKRGQDVALRCDPISGHVSLFWYQQALGQGPEFLTYFQNEAQLDKSGLPSDRFFAERPEGSVSTLKIQRTQQEDSAVYLCASSLYVAGGDTGELFFGEGSRLTVL.

This chain uses TRBV4-3 with TRBJ2-1, with 13 nucleotides matching TRBD2. CDR1 and CDR2 from the germline V gene are LGHNA and YSLEER. The CDR3 contains 16 residues. J was trimmed by 5 bases and V by 4 bases; bases with no gene match: 5. This CDR3 reads CASSPVGLAGNNEQFF. The CDR3 coding sequence is TGCGCCAGCAGCCCGGTGGGACTAGCGGGGAACAATGAGCAGTTCTTC.

This clone was counted a few times. V usage is TRBV19 and J usage is TRBJ2-1; the D gene is possibly TRBD2 (6 bases). V dropped 4 bases and J dropped 9 bases, with 10 bases sitting between them. Germline V gene data show CDR1 as LNHDA and CDR2 as SQIVND (reference sequence). The CDR3 loop spans 12 amino acids. CDR3 sequence (DNA): TGTGCCAGTAGTACGACTAGGGTTGAGCAGTTCTTC. It is translated as CASSTTRVEQFF.

Only one count was recorded for this clone. The rearrangement links TRBV5-1 to TRBJ2-3, with D perhaps TRBD2 (5 bases). Per the germline V gene, CDR1 is SGHRS and CDR2 is YFSETQ. V gave up 1 base and J gave up 5 bases, with 8 bases separating them. The CDR3 covers 13 residues. CDR3 sequence reads: CASSLRGRDTQYF. CDR3 nucleotides: TGCGCCAGCAGCTTGCGGGGTCGAGATACGCAGTATTTT.

This chain connects TRBV7-2 to TRBJ2-7, with D possibly TRBD1 on 6 matching bases. V shed 2 bases and J shed 0 bases, with 14 bases lying between them. The CDR3 loop spans 16 amino acids. The germline V gene encodes CDR1 SGHTA and CDR2 FQGNSA. The CDR3 nucleotides read TGTGCCAGCAGCTTACATCTAGGGGGACCCTCCTACGAGCAGTACTTC. It yields the protein CASSLHLGGPSYEQYF.

This rearrangement joins TRBV27 to TRBJ1-2; TRBD1 matches at 10 bases. CDR3 length equals 17 residues. Looked up from germline, CDR1 is MNHEY and CDR2 is SMNVEV (reference sequence). V shed 7 bases, J shed 4 bases, and the junction held 15 bases outside the gene matches. CDR3 sequence: CASTPLRGQGGLYGYTF. CDR3 coding DNA: TGTGCCAGCACCCCCCTCAGAGGACAGGGGGGGCTCTATGGCTACACCTTC.